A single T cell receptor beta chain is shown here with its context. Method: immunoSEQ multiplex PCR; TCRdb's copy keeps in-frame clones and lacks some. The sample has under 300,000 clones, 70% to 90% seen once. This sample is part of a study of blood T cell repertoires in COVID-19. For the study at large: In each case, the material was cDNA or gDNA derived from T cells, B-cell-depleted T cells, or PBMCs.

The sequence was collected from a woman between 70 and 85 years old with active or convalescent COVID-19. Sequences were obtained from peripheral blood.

CDR3 sequence (DNA): TGTGCCAGCAGCTCCGGACAGGGTACAGATACGCAGTATTTT. Residues: CASSSGQGTDTQYF. This chain joins TRBV7-2 and TRBJ2-3; 8 bases are a match to TRBD1. Germline CDR1 is SGHTA and CDR2 is FQGNSA. The CDR3 extends over 14 amino acids. Unmatched junction bases numbered 3, after V lost 4 bases and J lost 3 bases.